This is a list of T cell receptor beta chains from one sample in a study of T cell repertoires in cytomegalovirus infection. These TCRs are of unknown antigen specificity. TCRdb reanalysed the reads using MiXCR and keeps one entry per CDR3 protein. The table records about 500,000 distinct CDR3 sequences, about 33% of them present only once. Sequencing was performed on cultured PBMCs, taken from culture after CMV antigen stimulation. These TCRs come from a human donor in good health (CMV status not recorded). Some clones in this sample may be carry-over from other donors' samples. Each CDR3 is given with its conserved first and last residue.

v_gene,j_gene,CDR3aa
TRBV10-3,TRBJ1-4,CAISGTGGGEKLFF
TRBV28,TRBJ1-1,CASSFGTAFTEAFF
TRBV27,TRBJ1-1,CASSSLRVLTTEAFF
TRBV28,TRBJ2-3,CASRLTESVNTQYF
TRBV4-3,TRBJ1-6,CASSQDGSRSSYNSPLHF
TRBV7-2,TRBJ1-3,CASSEDFHSGNIYF
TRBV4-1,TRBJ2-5,CASSHLDREGETQYF
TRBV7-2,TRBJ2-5,CASSSRQGAQYF
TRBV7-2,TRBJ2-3,CASSTRLAGGLLDTQYF
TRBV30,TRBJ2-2,CAWKVGVREFTGELFF
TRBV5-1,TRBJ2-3,CASKPGLPDTQYF
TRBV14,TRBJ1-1,CASSQGRGLSTEAFF
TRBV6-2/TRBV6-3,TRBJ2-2,CASSYLGQGVGELFF
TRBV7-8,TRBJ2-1,CASSLDRGGRNEQFF